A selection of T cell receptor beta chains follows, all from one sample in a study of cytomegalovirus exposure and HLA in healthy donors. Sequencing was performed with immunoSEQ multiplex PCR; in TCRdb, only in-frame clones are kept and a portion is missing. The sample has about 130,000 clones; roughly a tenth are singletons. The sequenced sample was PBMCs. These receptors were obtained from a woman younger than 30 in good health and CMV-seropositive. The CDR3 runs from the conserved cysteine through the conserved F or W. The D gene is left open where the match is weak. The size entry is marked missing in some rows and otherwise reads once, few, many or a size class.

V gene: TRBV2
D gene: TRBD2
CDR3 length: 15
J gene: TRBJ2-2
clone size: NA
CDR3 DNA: TGTGCCAGCAGTCTAGCGGGGGGGAACACCGGGGAGCTGTTTTTT
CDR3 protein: CASSLAGGNTGELFF

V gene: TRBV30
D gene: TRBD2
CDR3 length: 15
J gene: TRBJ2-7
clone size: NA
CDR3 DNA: TGTGCCTGGAGTCAGGGGACTAGCGGGACCTACGAGCAGTACTTC
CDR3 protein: CAWSQGTSGTYEQYF

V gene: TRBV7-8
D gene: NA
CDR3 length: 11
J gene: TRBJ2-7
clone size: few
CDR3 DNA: TGTGCCAGCAGCTTACGAGGCGAGCAGTACTTC
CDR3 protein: CASSLRGEQYF

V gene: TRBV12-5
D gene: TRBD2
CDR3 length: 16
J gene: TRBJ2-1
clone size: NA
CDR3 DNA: TGTGCTAGTGGTTCCGCGGGACTAGCGGATTACAATGAGCAGTTCTTC
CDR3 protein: CASGSAGLADYNEQFF

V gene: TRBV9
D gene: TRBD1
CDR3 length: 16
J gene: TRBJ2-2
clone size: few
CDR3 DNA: TGTGCCAGCAGCGTAGCTCGGGGACAGGATACCGGGGAGCTGTTTTTT
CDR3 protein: CASSVARGQDTGELFF

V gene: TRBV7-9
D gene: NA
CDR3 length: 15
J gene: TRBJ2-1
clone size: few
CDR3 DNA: TGTGCCAGCAGCCGGGGAGCGGACGTTTACAATGAGCAGTTCTTC
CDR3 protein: CASSRGADVYNEQFF

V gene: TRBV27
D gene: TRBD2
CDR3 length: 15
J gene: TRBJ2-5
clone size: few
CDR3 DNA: TGTGCCAGCAGTGTATCACTAGCGGGAGAGGGGTCCCAGTACTTC
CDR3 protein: CASSVSLAGEGSQYF

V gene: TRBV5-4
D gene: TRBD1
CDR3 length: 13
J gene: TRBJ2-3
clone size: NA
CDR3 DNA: TGTGCCAGCAGCTTACGGGGACAGGATACGCAGTATTTT
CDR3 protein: CASSLRGQDTQYF

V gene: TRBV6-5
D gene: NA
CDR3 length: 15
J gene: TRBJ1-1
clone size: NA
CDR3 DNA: TGTGCCAGCAGTTTCCATTTAACGCCGGGAGTAGGAGCTTTCTTT
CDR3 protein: CASSFHLTPGVGAFF

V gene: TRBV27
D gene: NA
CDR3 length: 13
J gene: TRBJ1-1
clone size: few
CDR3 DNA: TGTGCCAGCCACATTGCGAGGGACACTGAAGCTTTCTTT
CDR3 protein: CASHIARDTEAFF

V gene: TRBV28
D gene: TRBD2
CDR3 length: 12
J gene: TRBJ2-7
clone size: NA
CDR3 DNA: TGTGCCAGCAGTGGGGGGGTCTACGAGCAGTACTTC
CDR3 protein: CASSGGVYEQYF

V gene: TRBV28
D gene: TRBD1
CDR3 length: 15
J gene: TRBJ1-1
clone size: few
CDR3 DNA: TGTGCCAGCAGCCAGTACAGGGGGGGAAACACTGAAGCTTTCTTT
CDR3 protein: CASSQYRGGNTEAFF

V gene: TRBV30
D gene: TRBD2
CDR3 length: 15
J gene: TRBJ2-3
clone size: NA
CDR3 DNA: TGTGCCTGGAGCGCCGGGACTATGGGTGCGGATACGCAGTATTTT
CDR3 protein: CAWSAGTMGADTQYF

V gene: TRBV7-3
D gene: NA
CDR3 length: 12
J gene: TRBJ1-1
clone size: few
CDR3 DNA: TGTGCCAGCAGCAACGGGTTGGGTGAAGCTTTCTTT
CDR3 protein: CASSNGLGEAFF

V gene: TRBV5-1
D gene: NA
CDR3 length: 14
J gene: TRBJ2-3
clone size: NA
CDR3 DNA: TGCGCCAGCAGCTGGGGCAGGATCACAGATACGCAGTATTTT
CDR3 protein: CASSWGRITDTQYF

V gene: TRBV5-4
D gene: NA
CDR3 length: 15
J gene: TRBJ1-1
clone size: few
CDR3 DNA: TGTGCCAGCAGCCCGGGGCGGGGGACGACCACTGAAGCTTTCTTT
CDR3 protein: CASSPGRGTTTEAFF

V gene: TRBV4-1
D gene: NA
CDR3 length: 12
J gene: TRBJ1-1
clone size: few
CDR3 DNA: TGCGCCAGCAGCCAGACCGGGGTCGAAGCTTTCTTT
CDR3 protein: CASSQTGVEAFF

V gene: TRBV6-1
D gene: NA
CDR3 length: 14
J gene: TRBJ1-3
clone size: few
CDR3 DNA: TGTGCCAGCACGGAACAGGACTCTGGAAACACCATATATTTT
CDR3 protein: CASTEQDSGNTIYF

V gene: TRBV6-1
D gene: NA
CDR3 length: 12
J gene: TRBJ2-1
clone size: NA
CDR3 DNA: TGTGCCAGCAGTGACAGGACTAATGAGCAGTTCTTC
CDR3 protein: CASSDRTNEQFF

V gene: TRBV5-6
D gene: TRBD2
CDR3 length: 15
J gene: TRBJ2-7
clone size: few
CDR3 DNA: TGTGCCAGCAGCTTCGGACTAGCGGGCACCTACGAGCAGTACTTC
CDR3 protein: CASSFGLAGTYEQYF

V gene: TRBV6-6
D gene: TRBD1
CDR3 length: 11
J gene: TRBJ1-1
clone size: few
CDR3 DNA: TGTGCCAGCAGTACAGGGGGCCAAGCTTTCTTT
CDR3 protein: CASSTGGQAFF

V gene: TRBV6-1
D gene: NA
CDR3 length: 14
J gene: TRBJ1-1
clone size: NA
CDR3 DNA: TGTGCCAGCAGTGAATTTAGGGGCAGAGATGAAGCTTTCTTT
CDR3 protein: CASSEFRGRDEAFF

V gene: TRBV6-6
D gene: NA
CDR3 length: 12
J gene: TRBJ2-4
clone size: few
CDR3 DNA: TGTGCCAGCAGAACACAGGGACACATTCAGTACTTC
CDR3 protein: CASRTQGHIQYF

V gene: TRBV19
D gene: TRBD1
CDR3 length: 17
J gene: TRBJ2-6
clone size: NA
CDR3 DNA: TGTGCCAGTAGTGCCGGGACAGGGGTAACTGGGGCCAACGTCCTGACTTTC
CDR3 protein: CASSAGTGVTGANVLTF

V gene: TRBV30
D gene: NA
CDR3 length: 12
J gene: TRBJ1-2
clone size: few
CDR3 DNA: TGTGCCTGGACGGGGGGGGGAGATGGCTACACCTTC
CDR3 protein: CAWTGGGDGYTF

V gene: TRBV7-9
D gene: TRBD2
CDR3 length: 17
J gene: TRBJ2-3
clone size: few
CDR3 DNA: TGTGCCAGCAGACAGGGACTAGCGGGACAGAACACAGATACGCAGTATTTT
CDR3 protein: CASRQGLAGQNTDTQYF

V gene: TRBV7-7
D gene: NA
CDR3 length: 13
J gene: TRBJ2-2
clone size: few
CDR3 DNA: TGTGCTAGCAGCCCAAGACAGACCGGGGAGCTGTTTTTT
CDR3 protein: CASSPRQTGELFF

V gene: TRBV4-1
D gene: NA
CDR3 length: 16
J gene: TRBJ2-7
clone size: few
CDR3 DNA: TGCGCCAGCAGCCAAGGCTCACTAGGACAGCAATACGAGCAGTACTTC
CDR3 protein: CASSQGSLGQQYEQYF

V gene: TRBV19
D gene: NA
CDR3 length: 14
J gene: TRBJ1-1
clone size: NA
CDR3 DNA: TGTGCCAGTAGCCACGTGGGGCCGAACACTGAAGCTTTCTTT
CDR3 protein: CASSHVGPNTEAFF

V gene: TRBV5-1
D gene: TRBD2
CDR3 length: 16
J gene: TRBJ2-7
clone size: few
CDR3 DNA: TGCGCCAGCAGCTTGGGGGGCGGGAGGACCGCCTACGAGCAGTACTTC
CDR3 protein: CASSLGGGRTAYEQYF

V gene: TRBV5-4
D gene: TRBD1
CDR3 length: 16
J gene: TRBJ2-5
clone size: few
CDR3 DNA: TGTGCCAGCAGCCCCTGGGACAGGTTGGAGGGGGAGACCCAGTACTTC
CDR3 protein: CASSPWDRLEGETQYF

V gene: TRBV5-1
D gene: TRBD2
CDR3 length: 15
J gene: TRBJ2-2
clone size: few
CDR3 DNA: TGCGCCAGTAAAGGACTAGCGGTGAACACCGGGGAGCTGTTTTTT
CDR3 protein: CASKGLAVNTGELFF

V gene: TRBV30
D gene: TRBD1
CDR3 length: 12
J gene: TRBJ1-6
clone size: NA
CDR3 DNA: TGTGCCTGCCACAGGGGGAATTCACCCCTCCACTTT
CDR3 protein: CACHRGNSPLHF